The present T cell receptor beta chain was sequenced within a study of spatial heterogeneity in lung cancer. Study at large: Counts of TCR transcripts in tumor regions correlated strongly with a matched bulk RNA-seq T cell module score.

Trimming left V 5 bases short and J 6 bases short, with 19 bases between. Germline CDR1 and CDR2: SGHVS and FQNEAQ. This CDR3 region has 15 residues. Specified time point: sample taken at primary tumor resection. Unsorted whole RNA from tumor, nontumor lung or frozen PBMC underwent sequencing. This clonotype occurred many times. What it binds is not known. One entry per CDR3 protein, called by TCRdb with MiXCR from the 5' RACE reads. The data contain 5,000 to 6,000 distinct CDR3 sequences, around 7.1% of them singletons. Whole-study results and caveats: Counts of expanded intratumoral alpha and beta TCRs tracked tumor mutation counts. Coverage of tumor T cells, by estimate, reached around 6.3% for alpha chains and over 12% for beta chains.

This specimen consisted of lung tumor tissue, obtained at surgery. The clonotype comes from a male donor with early-stage non-small cell lung cancer. The chain combines TRBV7-8 with TRBJ1-1; D gene unclear. CDR3 nucleotide sequence: TGTGCCAGCAGCCAACGGGAGGGAGACTTGGCTGAAGCTTTCTTT. Its translation is CASSQREGDLAEAFF.